This entry concerns a single T cell receptor (beta chain). Using immunoSEQ multiplex PCR, the repertoire was profiled, and TCRdb retains in-frame clones only, with some absent. The table records 80,000 or so clones, 94% of them present only once. This entry is derived from a study of T cell changes during pregnancy in multiple sclerosis. The CDR3 length is 16 residues. Germline lookup yields CDR1 SNHLY and CDR2 FYNNEI. J was trimmed by 4 bases and V by 5 bases; bases with no gene match: 8. The chain combines TRBV2 with TRBJ2-2; 9 positions agree with TRBD1. Sequences were derived from peripheral blood, sampled in the second trimester of pregnancy. The receptor's source is a female donor in good health, enrolled as a control in a pregnancy study. CDR3 amino acids: CASSIQGARGTGELFF. Here the CDR3 DNA reads TGTGCCAGCAGTATACAGGGGGCGCGGGGCACCGGGGAGCTGTTTTTT.